This entry lists 18 T cell receptor beta chains sequenced from one sample in a study of T cell responses to AZD1222 COVID-19 vaccine. Measured with immunoSEQ multiplex PCR; TCRdb has only the in-frame clones, and not every one. Here the sample spans some 280,000 clones, 90% to 95% being singletons. This sample comprised peripheral blood, obtained 28 days after the second AZD1222 dose. These receptors all come from an adult who received the AZD1222 COVID-19 vaccine.

The CDR3 coding sequence is TGTGCCAGCAGCCAAGCATCTGGCAGCGGTTCACCCCTCCACTTT. Encoded protein: CASSQASGSGSPLHF. The chain joins TRBV3-1 (or the pseudogene TRBV3-2) to TRBJ1-6, with unresolved D. CDR1 is LGHDT and CDR2 is YNNKEL in the germline V gene (reference sequence). The CDR3 sequence is 15 residues long. The V and J ends lost 1 base and 9 bases respectively, with 13 bases between them.

A note on this clone: Additional DNA sequences in this sample encode the identical CDR3. This chain uses TRBV9 with TRBJ1-5; unclear D gene. V shed 2 bases and J shed 2 bases, with 11 bases lying between them. Germline loops: CDR1 SGDLS, CDR2 YYNGEE. The CDR3 loop spans 15 amino acids. This chain's CDR3 is CASSVGVGGNQPQHF. The CDR3 DNA reads TGTGCCAGCAGCGTGGGTGTGGGAGGCAATCAGCCCCAGCATTTT. The full variable domain, with the rest looked up from reference TRBV9 and TRBJ1-5, is DSGVTQTPKHLITATGQRVTLRCSPRSGDLSVYWYQQSLDQGLQFLIQYYNGEERAKGNILERFSAQQFPDLHSELNLSSLELGDSALYFCASSVGVGGNQPQHFGDGTRLSIL.

The genes are TRBV25-1 and TRBJ2-2, with D perhaps matching TRBD1 (6 bases). Germline V gives CDR1 MGHDK, CDR2 SYGVNS. The V gene lost 6 bases and the J gene lost 3 bases, with 14 bases spanning the gap. This CDR3 has 15 amino acids. The CDR3 spells CASRPRGVDTGELFF. DNA of the CDR3: TGTGCCAGCAGGCCCAGGGGTGTGGACACCGGGGAGCTGTTTTTT.

The chain is built from TRBV4-3 and TRBJ2-1; the D call may be TRBD1 or TRBD2 (6 bases each). Germline V gene lookup returns CDR1 LGHNA and CDR2 YSLEER. The CDR3 totals 13 residues. The CDR3, as DNA: TGCGGATGGGAGGCAGGGGCCATTAATGAGCAGTTCTTC. Translated: CGWEAGAINEQFF.

The chain combines TRBV28 with TRBJ1-6; D is ambiguous. CDR3 size: 14 residues. V was shortened by 5 bases and J by 7 bases, with 12 bases between the two germline ends. From germline, CDR1 is MDHEN and CDR2 SYDVKM. The CDR3 nucleotides read TGTGCCAGCAGTCTACTCCCGGACAATTCACCCCTCCACTTT. Translation gives CASSLLPDNSPLHF.

This chain uses TRBV28 with TRBJ2-1; a weak D match, TRBD2 (6 bases). Deletions cut 1 base from V and 3 bases from J, with 10 bases between. Looked up from germline, CDR1 is MDHEN and CDR2 is SYDVKM. The CDR3 has 15 residues. The CDR3 loop is CASSLFGRGYNEQFF. The CDR3 coding sequence is TGTGCCAGCAGTTTATTCGGGAGAGGCTACAATGAGCAGTTCTTC.

The chain employs TRBV5-1 and TRBJ2-7, with 7 nucleotides matching TRBD2. Germline assignment: CDR1 SGHRS and CDR2 YFSETQ. Losses at the gene ends were 5 bases for V and 2 bases for J; bases not matched to a gene: 10. This CDR3 spans 15 amino acids. The DNA of the CDR3 is TGCGCCAGCAGAACCTATAGCGGGCCAACCTACGAGCAGTACTTC. The encoded protein is CASRTYSGPTYEQYF.

V and J are TRBV7-9 and TRBJ2-7; 9 bases are shared with TRBD1. CDR3 length: 15 residues. In germline, CDR1 is SEHNR, CDR2 FQNEAQ (reference sequence). V trimming: 2 bases; J trimming: 5 bases; junction bases outside the gene matches: 7. CDR3 protein: CASSLLGTGSDEQYF. Written as DNA, the CDR3 is TGTGCCAGCAGCTTATTAGGGACAGGGTCCGACGAGCAGTACTTC.

The chain couples TRBV6-6 to TRBJ2-4; 7 nucleotides line up with TRBD1. The CDR3 is 12 amino acids. Germline CDR1 reads MNHNY; CDR2 reads SVGAGI (reference sequence). V trimming: 6 bases; J trimming: 5 bases; junction bases outside the gene matches: 1. The CDR3 nucleotides read TGTGCCAGCAGGGGGACAGAAAACATTCAGTACTTC. Its protein product is CASRGTENIQYF.

This chain joins TRBV18 and TRBJ1-1; D is unresolved. The CDR3 spans 12 residues. Trimming took 1 base from V and 8 from J, leaving 8 bases between them. The germline V gene has CDR1 KGHSH and CDR2 LQKENI. The CDR3 bases are TGTGCCAGCTCACCACGGCCAGGAGAAGCTTTCTTT. Protein sequence: CASSPRPGEAFF.

V usage is TRBV9 and J usage is TRBJ1-2, with D hard to call. Per germline, CDR1 SGDLS and CDR2 YYNGEE. V was cut by 4 bases and J by 4 bases, with 11 bases left in between. The CDR3 extends over 13 amino acids. This CDR3 is CASSLSGSYGYTF. The DNA for the CDR3 is TGTGCCAGCAGCCTTAGTGGCAGCTATGGCTACACCTTC.

In regard to this clone: Other DNA sequences in the sample encode the same CDR3. The chain has TRBV5-1 and TRBJ2-7; TRBD1 agrees at 10 bases. CDR1 and CDR2 from the germline V gene are SGHRS and YFSETQ. CDR3 length equals 14 residues. V lost 4 bases, J lost 2 bases, and 3 bases stayed unmatched. The CDR3 region is CASSPGQGAYEQYF. In DNA form, the CDR3 reads TGCGCCAGCAGCCCAGGACAGGGGGCCTACGAGCAGTACTTC.

V gene TRBV7-9 combines with J gene TRBJ1-2; D is uncertain. V lost 5 bases and J lost 4, with 8 bases in between. This CDR3 comprises 12 residues. Germline V gives CDR1 SEHNR, CDR2 FQNEAQ (reference sequence). This chain's CDR3 is CASSPFGYGYTF. The CDR3 DNA reads TGTGCCAGCAGCCCATTTGGCTATGGCTACACCTTC.

This clone is a singleton in its sample. The chain links TRBV5-1 to TRBJ2-6; D is uncertain. The CDR3 has 15 residues. Germline-derived CDR1 and CDR2 are SGHRS and YFSETQ. Trimming took off 4 bases at V and 0 bases at J, with 8 bases between the two ends. The CDR3 sequence is CASSLTPSGANVLTF. In DNA form, the CDR3 reads TGCGCCAGCAGCCTCACTCCCTCTGGGGCCAACGTCCTGACTTTC.

The V and J genes are TRBV2 and TRBJ2-3, with D possibly matching TRBD2 (6 bases). The CDR3 covers 14 residues. Germline CDR1 reads SNHLY; CDR2 reads FYNNEI. With 7 bases removed from V and 0 bases from J, the gap between germline ends came to 11 bases. CDR3 region: CASKGGVSTDTQYF. Here the CDR3 DNA reads TGTGCCAGCAAGGGCGGGGTTAGCACAGATACGCAGTATTTT. The variable domain in full, completed from reference TRBV2 and TRBJ2-3, reads EPEVTQTPSHQVTQMGQEVILRCVPISNHLYFYWYRQILGQKVEFLVSFYNNEISEKSEIFDDQFSVERPDGSNFTLKIRSTKLEDSAMYFCASKGGVSTDTQYFGPGTRLTVL.

The rearrangement joins TRBV27 to TRBJ1-1, with D uncertain. Germline V CDR1 and CDR2: MNHEY, SMNVEV (reference sequence). V was shortened by 4 bases and J by 5 bases, with 11 bases between the two germline ends. This CDR3 comprises 13 residues. The CDR3 nucleotides are TGTGCCAGCAGTTCCGGTTGGCAGACTGAAGCTTTCTTT. Residues: CASSSGWQTEAFF.

The chain is built from TRBV5-4 and TRBJ2-3; 7 nucleotides match TRBD2. Germline CDR1 is SGHNT and CDR2 is YYREEE (reference sequence). The J segment lost 0 bases and the V segment lost 3 bases, leaving 7 bases of the junction unmatched. The CDR3 contains 16 residues. CDR3 in DNA: TGTGCCAGCAGCTCCGGGACTACCGCTAGCACAGATACGCAGTATTTT. As protein: CASSSGTTASTDTQYF.

This clone has just one count. The CDR3 here is CASSSSRDSPGYEQYF. The DNA for the CDR3 is TGTGCCAGCAGCAGCAGCCGGGACTCGCCGGGGTACGAGCAGTACTTC. The chain recombines TRBV9 with TRBJ2-7, with D maybe TRBD2 (6 bases). The germline V and J ends were trimmed by 4 bases and 4 bases, with 21 bases remaining between them. There are 16 residues in the CDR3. Germline CDR1 and CDR2: SGDLS and YYNGEE.